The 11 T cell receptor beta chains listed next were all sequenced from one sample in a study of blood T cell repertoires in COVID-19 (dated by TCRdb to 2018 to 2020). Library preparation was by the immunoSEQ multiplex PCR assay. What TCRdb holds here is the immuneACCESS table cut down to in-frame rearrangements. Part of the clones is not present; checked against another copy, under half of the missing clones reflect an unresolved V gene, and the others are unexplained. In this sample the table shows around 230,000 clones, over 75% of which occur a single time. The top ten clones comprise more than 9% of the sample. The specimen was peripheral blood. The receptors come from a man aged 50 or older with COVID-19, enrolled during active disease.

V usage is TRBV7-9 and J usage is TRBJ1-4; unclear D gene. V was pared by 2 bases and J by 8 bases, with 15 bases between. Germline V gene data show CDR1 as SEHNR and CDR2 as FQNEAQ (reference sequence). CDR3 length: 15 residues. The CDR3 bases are TGTGCCAGCAGCTTAAATAGCGGTACGAGGGAAAAACTGTTTTTT. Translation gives CASSLNSGTREKLFF.

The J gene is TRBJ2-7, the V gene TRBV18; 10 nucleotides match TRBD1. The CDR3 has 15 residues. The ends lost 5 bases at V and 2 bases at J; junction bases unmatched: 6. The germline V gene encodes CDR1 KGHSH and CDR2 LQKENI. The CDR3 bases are TGTGCCAGCTCATTGAGACAGGGGGCAACCTACGAGCAGTACTTC. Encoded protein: CASSLRQGATYEQYF.

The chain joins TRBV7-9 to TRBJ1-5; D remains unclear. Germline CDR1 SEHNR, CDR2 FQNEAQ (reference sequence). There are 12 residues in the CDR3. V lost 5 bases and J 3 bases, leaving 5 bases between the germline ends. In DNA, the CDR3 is TGTGCCAGCAGCGCGTACAATCAGCCCCAGCATTTT. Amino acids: CASSAYNQPQHF.

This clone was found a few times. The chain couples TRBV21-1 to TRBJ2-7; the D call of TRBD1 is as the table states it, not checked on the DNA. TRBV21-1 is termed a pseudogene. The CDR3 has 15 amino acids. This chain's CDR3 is CASSPIGQGSYEQYF. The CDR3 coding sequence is TGTGCCAGCAGCCCGATCGGACAGGGCTCCTACGAGCAGTACTTC.

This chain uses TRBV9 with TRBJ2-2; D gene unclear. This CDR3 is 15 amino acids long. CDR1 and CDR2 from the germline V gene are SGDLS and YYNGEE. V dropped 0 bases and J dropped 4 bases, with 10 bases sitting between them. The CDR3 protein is CASSVAGVGTGELFF. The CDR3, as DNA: TGTGCCAGCAGCGTAGCTGGAGTGGGCACCGGGGAGCTGTTTTTT.

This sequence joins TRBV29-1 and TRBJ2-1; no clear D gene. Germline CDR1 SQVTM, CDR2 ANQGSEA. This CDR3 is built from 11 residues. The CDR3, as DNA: TGCAGTGGGCTGCAATACAATGAGCAGTTCTTC. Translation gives CSGLQYNEQFF.

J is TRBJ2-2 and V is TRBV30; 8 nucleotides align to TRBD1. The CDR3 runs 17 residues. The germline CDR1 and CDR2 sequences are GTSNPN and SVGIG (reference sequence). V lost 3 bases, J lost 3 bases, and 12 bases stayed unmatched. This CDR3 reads CAWRRTGPFSHTGELFF. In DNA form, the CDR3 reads TGTGCCTGGAGGAGGACAGGGCCCTTTAGCCACACCGGGGAGCTGTTTTTT.

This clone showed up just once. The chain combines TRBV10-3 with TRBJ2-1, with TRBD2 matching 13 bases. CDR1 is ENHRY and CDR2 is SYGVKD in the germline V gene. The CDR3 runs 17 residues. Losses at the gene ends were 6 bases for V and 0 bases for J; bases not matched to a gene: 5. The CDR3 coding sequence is TGTGCCATCAGCGGACTAGCGGGAGTACCCTCCTACAATGAGCAGTTCTTC. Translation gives CAISGLAGVPSYNEQFF.

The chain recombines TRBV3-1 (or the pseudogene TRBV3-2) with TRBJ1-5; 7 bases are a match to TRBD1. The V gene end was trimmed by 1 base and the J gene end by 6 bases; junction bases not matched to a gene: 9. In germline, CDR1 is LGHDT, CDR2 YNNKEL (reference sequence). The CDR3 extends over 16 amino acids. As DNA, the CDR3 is TGTGCCAGCAGCCAAGGGAGACAGGGCGGAGGTCAGCCCCAGCATTTT. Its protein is CASSQGRQGGGQPQHF.

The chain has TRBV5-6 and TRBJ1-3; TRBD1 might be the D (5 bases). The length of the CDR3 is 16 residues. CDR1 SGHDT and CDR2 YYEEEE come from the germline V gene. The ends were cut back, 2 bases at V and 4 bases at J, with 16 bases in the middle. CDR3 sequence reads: CASSLFRASAGNTIYF. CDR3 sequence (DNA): TGTGCCAGCAGCTTATTCAGGGCCTCTGCCGGAAACACCATATATTTT. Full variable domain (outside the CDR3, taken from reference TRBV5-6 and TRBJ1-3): DAGVTQSPTHLIKTRGQQVTLRCSPKSGHDTVSWYQQALGQGPQFIFQYYEEEERQRGNFPDRFSGHQFPNYSSELNVNALLLGDSALYLCASSLFRASAGNTIYFGEGSWLTVV.

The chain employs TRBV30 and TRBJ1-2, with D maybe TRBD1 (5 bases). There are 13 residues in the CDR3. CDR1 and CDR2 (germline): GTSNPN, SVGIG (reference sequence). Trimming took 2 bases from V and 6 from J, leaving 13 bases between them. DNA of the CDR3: TGTGCCTGGAGTTCCACAGGTCCGCATGGCTACACCTTC. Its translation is CAWSSTGPHGYTF.